Sequencing of this T cell receptor (beta chain) was carried out in a study of T cells in localized non-small cell lung cancer. Regarding the study as a whole: Of the tissues analyzed, uninvolved adjacent lung showed maximal T cell clonality, greater than tumor.

With regard to this clone: The target antigen is unknown.

Trimming stripped 0 bases from V and 1 base from J, with 16 bases between. CDR1 is LGHNT and CDR2 is FRNRAP in the germline V gene. The CDR3 is 18 amino acids. Assay: immunoSEQ multiplex PCR; the TCRdb copy retains only in-frame clones and omits some. This table holds more than 15,000 clones, roughly nine tenths found once. The sample consisted of peripheral blood, taken before any cancer treatment. The clonotype comes from a woman aged 40 to 75 with stage I lung adenocarcinoma. This chain uses TRBV12-5 with TRBJ1-3; TRBD1 is a possible D gene (5 bases). The CDR3 loop reads CASGLVGDDYLSGNTIYF. CDR3 DNA: TGTGCTAGTGGTTTGGTAGGGGACGACTATTTATCTGGAAACACCATATATTTT.